This TCR beta chain was profiled in a study of blood T cell repertoires in COVID-19. As for the study in general: Spain, Italy and the United States supplied samples that represented acute and convalescent COVID-19.

The CDR3 has 14 amino acids. Germline CDR1 is SGHNT and CDR2 is YYREEE (reference sequence). V shed 0 bases and J shed 9 bases, with 13 bases lying between them. Original data processing: Amplifying reference gene primers gave estimates of nucleated cell counts. Only in-frame clones appear in the TCRdb table, and some are missing; sequencing was by immunoSEQ multiplex PCR. That table furnishes V, J and clone size, whereas the DNA furnished D and trimming. The sample lists approximately 200,000 clones; around four fifths were seen once. The source material was peripheral blood. The origin of this receptor is a human donor with acute or convalescent COVID-19. The donor label of this sample is uncertain. V usage is TRBV5-4 and J usage is TRBJ2-4; D possibly corresponds to TRBD1 (5 bases). CDR3 sequence reads: CASSLGQGTGIQYF. CDR3 bases: TGTGCCAGCAGCTTGGGGCAGGGTACGGGCATTCAGTACTTC.